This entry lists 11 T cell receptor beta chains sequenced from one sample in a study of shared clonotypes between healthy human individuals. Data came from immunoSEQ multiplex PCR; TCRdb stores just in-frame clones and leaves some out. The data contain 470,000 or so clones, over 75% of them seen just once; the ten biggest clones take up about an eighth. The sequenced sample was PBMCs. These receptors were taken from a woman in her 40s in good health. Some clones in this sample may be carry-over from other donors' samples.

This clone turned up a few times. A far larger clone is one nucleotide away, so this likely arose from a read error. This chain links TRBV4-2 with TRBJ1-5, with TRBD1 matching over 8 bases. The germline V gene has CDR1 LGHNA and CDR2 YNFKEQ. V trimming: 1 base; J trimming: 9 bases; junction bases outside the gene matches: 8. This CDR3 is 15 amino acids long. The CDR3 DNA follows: TGTGCCAGCAGCCAAGGGACAGGGTTGGGTCGGCCCCAGCATTTT. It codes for CASSQGTGLGRPQHF.

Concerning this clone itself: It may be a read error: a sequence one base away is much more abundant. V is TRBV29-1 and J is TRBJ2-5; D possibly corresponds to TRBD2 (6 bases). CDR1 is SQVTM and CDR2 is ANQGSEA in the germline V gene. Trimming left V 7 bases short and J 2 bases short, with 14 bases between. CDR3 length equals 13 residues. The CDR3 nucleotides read TGCAGCGCTGGGTGGGGGGTTCAAGAGACCCAGTACTTC. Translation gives CSAGWGVQETQYF.

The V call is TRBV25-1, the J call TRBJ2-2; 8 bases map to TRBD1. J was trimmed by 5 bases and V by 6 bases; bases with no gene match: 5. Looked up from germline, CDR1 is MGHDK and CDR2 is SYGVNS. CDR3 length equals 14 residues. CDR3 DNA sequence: TGTGCCAGCAGCTCGACAGGGGTGACCGGGGAGCTGTTTTTT. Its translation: CASSSTGVTGELFF. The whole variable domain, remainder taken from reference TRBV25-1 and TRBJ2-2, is EADIYQTPRYLVIGTGKKITLECSQTMGHDKMYWYQQDPGMELHLIHYSYGVNSTEKGDLSSESTVSRIRTEHFPLTLESARPSHTSQYLCASSSTGVTGELFFGEGSRLTVL.

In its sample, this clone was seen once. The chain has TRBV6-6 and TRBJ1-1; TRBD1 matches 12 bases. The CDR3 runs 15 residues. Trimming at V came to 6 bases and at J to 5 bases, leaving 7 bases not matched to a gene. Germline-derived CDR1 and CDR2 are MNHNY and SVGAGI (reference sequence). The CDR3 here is CASSRRGQGATEAFF. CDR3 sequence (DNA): TGTGCCAGCAGCCGAAGGGGACAGGGGGCAACTGAAGCTTTCTTT.

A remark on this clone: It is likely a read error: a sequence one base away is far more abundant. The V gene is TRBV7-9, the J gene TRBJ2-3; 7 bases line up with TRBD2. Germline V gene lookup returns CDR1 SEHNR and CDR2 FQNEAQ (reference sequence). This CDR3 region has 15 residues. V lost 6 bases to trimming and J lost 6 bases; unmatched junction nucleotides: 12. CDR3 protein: CASRDGTTLLDTQYF. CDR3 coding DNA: TGTGCCAGCAGGGACGGGACTACCCTGCTTGATACGCAGTATTTT.

CDR3 DNA sequence: TGTGCCAGCAGGAGGGCTAGCGGGAGGGATACGCAGTATTTT. Translated, it gives CASRRASGRDTQYF. The chain has TRBV2 and TRBJ2-3; 11 nucleotides match TRBD2. The CDR3 runs to 14 residues. Germline V gene sequence: CDR1 SNHLY, CDR2 FYNNEI. V shed 6 bases and J 6 bases; nucleotides not matched to a gene: 5.

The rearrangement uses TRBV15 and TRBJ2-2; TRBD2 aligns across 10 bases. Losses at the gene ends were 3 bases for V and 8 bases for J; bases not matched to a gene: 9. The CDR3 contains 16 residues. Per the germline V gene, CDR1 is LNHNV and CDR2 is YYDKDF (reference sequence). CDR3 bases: TGTGCCACCAGCAGGGCCGGGGAGCGGGAGGGGGGGGAGCTGTTTTTT. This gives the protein CATSRAGEREGGELFF.

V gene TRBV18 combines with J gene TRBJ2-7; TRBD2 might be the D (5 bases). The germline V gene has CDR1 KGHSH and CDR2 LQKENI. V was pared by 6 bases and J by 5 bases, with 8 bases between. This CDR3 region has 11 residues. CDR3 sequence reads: CASSTGNEQYF. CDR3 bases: TGTGCCAGCTCGACGGGGAACGAGCAGTACTTC.

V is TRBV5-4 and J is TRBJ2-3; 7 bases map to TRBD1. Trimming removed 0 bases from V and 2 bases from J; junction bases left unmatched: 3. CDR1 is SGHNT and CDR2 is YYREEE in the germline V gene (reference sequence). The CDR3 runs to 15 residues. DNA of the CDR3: TGTGCCAGCAGCTTGGAGGGACAGTCCACAGATACGCAGTATTTT. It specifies CASSLEGQSTDTQYF.

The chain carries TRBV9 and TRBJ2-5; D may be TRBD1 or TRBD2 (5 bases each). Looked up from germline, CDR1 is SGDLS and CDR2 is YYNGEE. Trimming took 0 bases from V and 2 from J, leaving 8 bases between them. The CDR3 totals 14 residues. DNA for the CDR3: TGTGCCAGCAGCGTAGATGGGGGACAAGAGACCCAGTACTTC. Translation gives CASSVDGGQETQYF.

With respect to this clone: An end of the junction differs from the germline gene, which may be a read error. In DNA, the CDR3 is TGTGCCAGCAGCGAAGGGGTCTCCGGTGGTGGCTACACCTTC. Its translation: CASSEGVSGGGYTF. The rearrangement joins TRBV2 to TRBJ1-2; D perhaps matches TRBD1 (5 bases). The germline CDR1 and CDR2 sequences are SNHLY and FYNNEI. This CDR3 is built from 14 residues. Using reference TRBV2 and TRBJ1-2 for the parts outside the CDR3, the full variable domain is EPEVTQTPSHQVTQMGQEVILRCVPISNHLYFYWYRQILGQKVEFLVSFYNNEISEKSEIFDDQFSVERPDGSNFTLKIRSTKLEDSAMYFCASSEGVSGGGYTFGSGTRLTVV.